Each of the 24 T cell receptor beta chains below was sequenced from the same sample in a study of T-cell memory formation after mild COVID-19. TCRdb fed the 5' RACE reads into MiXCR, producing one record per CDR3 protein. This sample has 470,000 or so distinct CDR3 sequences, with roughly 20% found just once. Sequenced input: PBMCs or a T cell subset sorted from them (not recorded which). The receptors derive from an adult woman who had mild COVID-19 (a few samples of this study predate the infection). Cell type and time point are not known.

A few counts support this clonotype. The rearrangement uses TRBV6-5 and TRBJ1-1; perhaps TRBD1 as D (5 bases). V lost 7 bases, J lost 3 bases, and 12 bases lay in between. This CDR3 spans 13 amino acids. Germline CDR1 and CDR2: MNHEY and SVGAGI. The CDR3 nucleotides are TGTGCCAGCACCCAACGGGGGTACACTGAAGCTTTCTTT. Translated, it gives CASTQRGYTEAFF.

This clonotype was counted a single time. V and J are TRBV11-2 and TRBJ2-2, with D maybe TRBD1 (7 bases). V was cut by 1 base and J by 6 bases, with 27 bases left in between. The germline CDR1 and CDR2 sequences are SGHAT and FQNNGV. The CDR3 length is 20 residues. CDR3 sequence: CASSLVYGAGRQGGSGELFF. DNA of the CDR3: TGTGCCAGCAGCTTAGTTTATGGGGCCGGGCGACAGGGAGGCTCCGGGGAGCTGTTTTTT.

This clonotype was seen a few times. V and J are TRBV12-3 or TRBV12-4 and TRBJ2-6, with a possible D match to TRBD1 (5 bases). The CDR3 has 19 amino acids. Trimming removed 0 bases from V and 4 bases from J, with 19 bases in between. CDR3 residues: CASSLAPGIPLGGANVLTF. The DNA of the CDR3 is TGTGCCAGCAGTTTAGCGCCAGGGATCCCCCTGGGGGGGGCCAACGTCCTGACTTTC.

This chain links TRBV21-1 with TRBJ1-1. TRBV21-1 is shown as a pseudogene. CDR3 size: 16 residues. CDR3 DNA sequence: TGTGCCAGCAGCACTTTCTACAGTTTTCGCAGCACTGAAGCTTTCTTT. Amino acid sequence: CASSTFYSFRSTEAFF.

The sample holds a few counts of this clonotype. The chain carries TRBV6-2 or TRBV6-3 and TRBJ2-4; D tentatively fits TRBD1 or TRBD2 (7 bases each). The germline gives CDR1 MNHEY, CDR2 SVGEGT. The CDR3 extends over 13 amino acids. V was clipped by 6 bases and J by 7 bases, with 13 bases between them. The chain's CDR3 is CASRAGGANIQYF. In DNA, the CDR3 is TGTGCCAGCAGAGCAGGGGGGGCGAACATTCAGTACTTC.

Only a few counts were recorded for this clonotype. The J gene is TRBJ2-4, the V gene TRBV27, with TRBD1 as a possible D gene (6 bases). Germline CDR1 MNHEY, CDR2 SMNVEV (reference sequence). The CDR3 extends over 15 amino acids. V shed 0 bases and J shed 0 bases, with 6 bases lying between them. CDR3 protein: CASSLSGAAKNIQYF. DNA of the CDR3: TGTGCCAGCAGTTTATCGGGGGCAGCCAAAAACATTCAGTACTTC.

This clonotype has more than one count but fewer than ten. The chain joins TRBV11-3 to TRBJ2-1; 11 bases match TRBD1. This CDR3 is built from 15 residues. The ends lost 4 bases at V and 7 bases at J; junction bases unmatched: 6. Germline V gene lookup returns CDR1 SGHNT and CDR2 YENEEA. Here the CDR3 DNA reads TGTGCCAGCAGCTCCGGGACAGGGGGAAAGAATGAGCAGTTCTTC. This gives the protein CASSSGTGGKNEQFF.

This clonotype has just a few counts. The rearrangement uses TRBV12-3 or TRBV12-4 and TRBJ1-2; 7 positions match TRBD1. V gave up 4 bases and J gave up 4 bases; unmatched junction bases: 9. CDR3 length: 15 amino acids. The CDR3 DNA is TGTGCCAGCAGTTCGACAGGGCCTCAAACCTATGGCTACACCTTC. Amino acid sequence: CASSSTGPQTYGYTF.

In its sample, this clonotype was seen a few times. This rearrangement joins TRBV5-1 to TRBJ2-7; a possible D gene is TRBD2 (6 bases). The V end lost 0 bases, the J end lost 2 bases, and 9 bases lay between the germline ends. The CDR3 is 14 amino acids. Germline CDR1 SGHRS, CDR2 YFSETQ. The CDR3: CASSLAWGAYEQYF. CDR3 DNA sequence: TGCGCCAGCAGCTTGGCTTGGGGGGCCTACGAGCAGTACTTC.

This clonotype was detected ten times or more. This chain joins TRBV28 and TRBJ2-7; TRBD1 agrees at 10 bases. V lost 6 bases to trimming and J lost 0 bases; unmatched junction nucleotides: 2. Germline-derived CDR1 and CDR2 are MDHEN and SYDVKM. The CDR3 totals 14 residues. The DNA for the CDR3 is TGTGCCAGCAGGGGACAGGGGAGCTCCTACGAGCAGTACTTC. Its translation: CASRGQGSSYEQYF.

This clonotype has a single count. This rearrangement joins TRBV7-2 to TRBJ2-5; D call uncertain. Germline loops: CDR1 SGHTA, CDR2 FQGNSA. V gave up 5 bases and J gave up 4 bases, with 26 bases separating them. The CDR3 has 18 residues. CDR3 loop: CASSIGDGAMTSLETQYF. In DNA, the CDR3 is TGTGCCAGCAGCATCGGTGATGGCGCTATGACAAGCTTAGAGACCCAGTACTTC.

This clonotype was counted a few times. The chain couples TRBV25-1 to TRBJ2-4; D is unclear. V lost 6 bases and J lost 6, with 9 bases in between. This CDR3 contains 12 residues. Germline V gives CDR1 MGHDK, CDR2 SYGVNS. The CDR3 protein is CASSADRNIQYF. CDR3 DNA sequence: TGTGCCAGCAGCGCAGACCGAAACATTCAGTACTTC.

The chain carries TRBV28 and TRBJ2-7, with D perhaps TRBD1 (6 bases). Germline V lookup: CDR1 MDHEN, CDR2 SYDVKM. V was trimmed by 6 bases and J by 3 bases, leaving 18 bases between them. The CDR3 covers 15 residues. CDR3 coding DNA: TGTGCCAGCAGGCTACAGGGCCCGACTATCTACGAGCAGTACTTC. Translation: CASRLQGPTIYEQYF.

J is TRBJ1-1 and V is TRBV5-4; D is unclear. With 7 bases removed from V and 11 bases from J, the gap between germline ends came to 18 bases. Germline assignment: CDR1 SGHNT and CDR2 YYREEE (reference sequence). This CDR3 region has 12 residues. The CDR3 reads CASGPPDLAAFF. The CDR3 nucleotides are TGTGCCAGCGGCCCACCTGACCTAGCGGCTTTCTTT.

CDR3 DNA: TGTGCCAGCAGCTTAAAAGGGACGCAGGTGACTTTC. This sequence encodes CASSLKGTQVTF. This sequence joins TRBV7-9 and TRBJ2-6; D possibly matches TRBD1 or TRBD2 (5 bases each). The germline V gene encodes CDR1 SEHNR and CDR2 FQNEAQ (reference sequence). Trimming pared 2 bases from V and 17 bases from J, leaving 13 bases between. This CDR3 spans 12 amino acids.

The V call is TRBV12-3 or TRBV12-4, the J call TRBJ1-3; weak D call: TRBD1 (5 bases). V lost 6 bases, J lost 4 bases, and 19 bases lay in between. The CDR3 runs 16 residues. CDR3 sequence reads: CASRSTSGISGNTIYF. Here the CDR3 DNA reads TGTGCCAGCAGATCTACTTCAGGGATCTCGGGAAACACCATATATTTT.

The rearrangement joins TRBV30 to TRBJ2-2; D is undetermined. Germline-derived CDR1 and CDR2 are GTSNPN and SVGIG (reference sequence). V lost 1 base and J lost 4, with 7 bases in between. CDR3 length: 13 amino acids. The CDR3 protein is CAWSAQRTGELFF. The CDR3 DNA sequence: TGTGCCTGGAGTGCACAGCGCACCGGGGAGCTGTTTTTT.

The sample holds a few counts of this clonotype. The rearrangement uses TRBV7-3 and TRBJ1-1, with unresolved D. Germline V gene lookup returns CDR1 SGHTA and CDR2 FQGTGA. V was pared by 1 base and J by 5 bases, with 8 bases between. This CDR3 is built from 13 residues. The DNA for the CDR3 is TGTGCCAGCAGCTTAAATAAGCAGACTGAAGCTTTCTTT. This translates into CASSLNKQTEAFF.

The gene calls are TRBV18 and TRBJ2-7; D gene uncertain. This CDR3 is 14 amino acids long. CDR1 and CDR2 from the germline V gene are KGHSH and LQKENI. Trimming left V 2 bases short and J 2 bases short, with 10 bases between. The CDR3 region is CASSPEDLTYEQYF. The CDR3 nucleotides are TGTGCCAGCTCACCAGAGGACCTTACCTACGAGCAGTACTTC.

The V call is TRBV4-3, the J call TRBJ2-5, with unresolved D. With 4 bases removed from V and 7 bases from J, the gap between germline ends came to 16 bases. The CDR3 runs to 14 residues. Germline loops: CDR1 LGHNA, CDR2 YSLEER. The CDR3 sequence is CASSRQTNEGTQYF. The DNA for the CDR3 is TGCGCCAGCAGCCGGCAAACAAACGAAGGGACCCAGTACTTC.

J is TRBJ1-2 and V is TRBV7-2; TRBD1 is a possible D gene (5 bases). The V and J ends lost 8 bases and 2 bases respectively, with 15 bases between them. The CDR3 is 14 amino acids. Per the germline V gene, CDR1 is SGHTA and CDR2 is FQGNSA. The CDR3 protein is CASGFSGTNYGYTF. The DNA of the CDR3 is TGTGCCAGCGGATTCTCAGGGACCAACTATGGCTACACCTTC.

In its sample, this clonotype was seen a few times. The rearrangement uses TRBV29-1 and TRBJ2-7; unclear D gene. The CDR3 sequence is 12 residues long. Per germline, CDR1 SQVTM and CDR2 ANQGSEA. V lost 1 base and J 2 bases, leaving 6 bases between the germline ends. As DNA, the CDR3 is TGCAGCGTTGAAGTCCCTCCCTACGAGCAGTACTTC. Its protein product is CSVEVPPYEQYF.

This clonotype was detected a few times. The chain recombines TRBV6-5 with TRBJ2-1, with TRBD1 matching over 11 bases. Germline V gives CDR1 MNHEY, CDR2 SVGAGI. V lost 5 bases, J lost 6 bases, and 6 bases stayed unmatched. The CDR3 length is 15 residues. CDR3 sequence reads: CASSQGTGGSNEQFF. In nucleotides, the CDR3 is TGTGCCAGCAGTCAAGGGACAGGGGGGTCCAATGAGCAGTTCTTC.

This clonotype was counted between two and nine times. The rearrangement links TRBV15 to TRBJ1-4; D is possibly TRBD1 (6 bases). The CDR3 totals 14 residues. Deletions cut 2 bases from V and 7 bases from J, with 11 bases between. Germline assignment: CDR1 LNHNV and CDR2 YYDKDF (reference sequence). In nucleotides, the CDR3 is TGTGCCACCAGCAGAAGAACAGGGTTTGAAAAACTGTTTTTT. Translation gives CATSRRTGFEKLFF.